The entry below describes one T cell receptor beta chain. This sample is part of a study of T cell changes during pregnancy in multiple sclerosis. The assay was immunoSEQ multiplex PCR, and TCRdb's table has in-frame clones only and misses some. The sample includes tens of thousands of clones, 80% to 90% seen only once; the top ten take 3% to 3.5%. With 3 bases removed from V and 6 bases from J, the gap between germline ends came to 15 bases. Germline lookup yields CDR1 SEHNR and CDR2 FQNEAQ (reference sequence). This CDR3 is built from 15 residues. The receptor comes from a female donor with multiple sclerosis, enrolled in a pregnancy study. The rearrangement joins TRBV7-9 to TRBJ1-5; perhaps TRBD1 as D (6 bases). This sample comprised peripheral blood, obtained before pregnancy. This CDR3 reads CASSLGGGSGQPQHF. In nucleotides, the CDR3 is TGTGCCAGCAGCTTGGGAGGGGGTAGTGGTCAGCCCCAGCATTTT.